Listed below are T cell receptor beta chains from one sample, sequenced in a study of cytomegalovirus exposure and HLA in healthy donors. The assay was immunoSEQ multiplex PCR, and TCRdb's table has in-frame clones only and misses some. The sample shows around 160,000 clones, approximately 80% of them seen only once. The sample consisted of PBMCs. The source of these receptors is a woman aged 40 to 50 in good health and CMV-seropositive. Each CDR3 is given with its conserved first and last residue. D genes are given only for firm matches. Clone sizes are given selectively: once, few, many, or a class where the clone is expanded.

clone_size	v_call	cdr3_length	j_call	d_call	cdr3_aa	cdr3_nt
NA	TRBV7-8	14	TRBJ1-5	NA	CASSLLYSNQPQHF	TGTGCCAGCAGCTTATTGTATAGCAATCAGCCCCAGCATTTT
NA	TRBV6-5	15	TRBJ1-5	TRBD1	CASRLTGGDHQPQHF	TGTGCCAGCAGACTTACAGGGGGCGACCATCAGCCCCAGCATTTT
NA	TRBV19	12	TRBJ1-2	NA	CASSLTGSGYTF	TGTGCCAGTAGTCTCACAGGTAGTGGCTACACCTTC
NA	TRBV28	15	TRBJ2-1	NA	CASSLGGASYNEQFF	TGTGCCAGCAGTTTGGGGGGGGCGAGCTACAATGAGCAGTTCTTC
NA	TRBV30	14	TRBJ2-7	NA	CAWSVSLQAREQYF	TGTGCCTGGAGTGTGAGCCTTCAAGCTCGGGAGCAGTACTTC
once	TRBV7-8	16	TRBJ1-5	TRBD1	CASSPVSGTGSQPQHF	TGTGCCAGCAGCCCAGTCTCCGGGACAGGGAGTCAGCCCCAGCATTTT
NA	TRBV4-2	16	TRBJ2-5	TRBD2	CASSQGTSGREETQYF	TGTGCCAGCAGCCAAGGAACTAGCGGGAGGGAAGAGACCCAGTACTTC
NA	TRBV30	14	TRBJ1-2	TRBD1	CAWSLDRTKQWGTF	TGTGCCTGGAGTTTGGACAGGACAAAACAATGGGGCACCTTC
few	TRBV7-6	14	TRBJ1-4	NA	CASSLQGFNEKLFF	TGTGCCAGCAGCTTACAGGGATTTAATGAAAAACTGTTTTTT
NA	TRBV6-6	15	TRBJ1-3	TRBD1	CASTKGQNSGNTIYF	TGTGCCAGCACCAAGGGACAGAACTCTGGAAACACCATATATTTT
NA	TRBV14	14	TRBJ2-5	NA	CASSQGSSRGTQYF	TGTGCCAGCAGCCAAGGGAGTAGTCGTGGGACCCAGTACTTC
NA	TRBV6-6	13	TRBJ2-7	NA	CASSYTATYEQYF	TGTGCCAGCAGTTATACAGCCACCTACGAGCAGTACTTC
once	TRBV19	16	TRBJ2-3	NA	CASSIDLLASTDTQYF	TGTGCCAGTAGTATAGATCTACTAGCTAGCACAGATACGCAGTATTTT
NA	TRBV30	13	TRBJ2-1	NA	CARALRAYNEQFF	TGTGCCCGAGCGCTCAGGGCCTACAATGAGCAGTTCTTC
NA	TRBV7-9	14	TRBJ1-1	NA	CASSSSTGGTEAFF	TGTGCCAGCAGCTCCTCGACCGGGGGCACTGAAGCTTTCTTT
NA	TRBV11-2	15	TRBJ2-4	TRBD2	CASSFFRRGDNIQYF	TGTGCCAGCAGCTTTTTCAGGCGGGGGGATAACATTCAGTACTTC
NA	TRBV25-1	14	TRBJ1-1	TRBD1	CASSVTGAATEAFF	TGTGCCAGCAGTGTAACAGGGGCTGCCACTGAAGCTTTCTTT
once	TRBV6-6	14	TRBJ1-5	TRBD1	CASRQGWGDQPQHF	TGTGCCAGCAGACAGGGGTGGGGGGATCAGCCCCAGCATTTT
NA	TRBV7-2	15	TRBJ2-7	NA	CASSSSGLPSYEQYF	TGTGCCAGCAGCTCCTCGGGACTTCCCTCCTACGAGCAGTACTTC
NA	TRBV25-1	12	TRBJ2-7	TRBD2	CASRGTRTTFYF	TGTGCCAGCAGGGGGACTAGGACCACTTTTTACTTC
NA	TRBV5-1	15	TRBJ2-7	NA	CASSFREGASYEQYF	TGCGCCAGCAGCTTTCGGGAGGGGGCTAGTTACGAGCAGTACTTC
NA	TRBV7-9	14	TRBJ2-2	NA	CASSFSGNTGELFF	TGTGCCAGCAGCTTTAGCGGGAACACCGGGGAGCTGTTTTTT
NA	TRBV7-2	15	TRBJ1-6	TRBD1	CASNTRQGGGSPLHF	TGTGCCAGCAACACAAGACAGGGTGGGGGTTCACCCCTCCACTTT
NA	TRBV6-5	15	TRBJ2-3	TRBD2	CASRISGRRTDTQYF	TGTGCCAGCAGGATTAGCGGGAGACGTACAGATACGCAGTATTTT
NA	TRBV6-5	15	TRBJ2-5	TRBD1	CASSYQWDRQETQYF	TGTGCCAGCAGTTACCAATGGGACAGACAAGAGACCCAGTACTTC
NA	TRBV11-3	15	TRBJ1-4	NA	CASSMGGAGNEKLFF	TGTGCCAGCAGCATGGGGGGAGCGGGCAATGAAAAACTGTTTTTT
once	TRBV25-1	11	TRBJ1-2	NA	CASSGVYGYTF	TGTGCCAGCAGTGGCGTCTATGGCTACACCTTC
NA	TRBV5-6	14	TRBJ1-4	NA	CASSSSQSNEKLFF	TGTGCCAGCAGCTCGAGTCAATCGAATGAAAAACTGTTTTTT
NA	TRBV19	18	TRBJ2-3	TRBD2	CASSLRGPSGNQADTQYF	TGTGCCAGTAGTCTCCGCGGGCCTAGCGGGAATCAGGCAGATACGCAGTATTTT
NA	TRBV11-3	16	TRBJ2-1	NA	CASSLDASSAYNEQFF	TGTGCCAGCAGCTTAGACGCGTCTAGCGCCTACAATGAGCAGTTCTTC
NA	TRBV18	15	TRBJ2-1	TRBD2	CASSPLAGVHNEQFF	TGTGCCAGCTCACCACTAGCGGGAGTGCACAATGAGCAGTTCTTC
NA	TRBV11-2	17	TRBJ2-6	NA	CASRWAGGPSGANVLTF	TGTGCCAGCAGATGGGCAGGGGGGCCCTCTGGGGCCAACGTCCTGACTTTC
NA	TRBV5-1	16	TRBJ2-3	TRBD2	CASSLDGTSGGDTQYF	TGCGCCAGCAGCCTAGACGGGACTAGCGGGGGAGATACGCAGTATTTT
NA	TRBV30	16	TRBJ1-3	TRBD1	CAWSEGQGADGNTIYF	TGTGCCTGGAGTGAGGGGCAGGGGGCGGATGGAAACACCATATATTTT
NA	TRBV5-1	15	TRBJ2-1	TRBD2	CASSRRREASNEQFF	TGCGCCAGCAGCCGGCGGCGGGAGGCTTCCAATGAGCAGTTCTTC
NA	TRBV4-1	15	TRBJ2-7	TRBD1	CASSQARDRRYEQYF	TGCGCCAGCAGCCAAGCTCGGGACAGGCGCTACGAGCAGTACTTC
once	TRBV7-8	14	TRBJ1-1	NA	CASNSGQKNTEAFF	TGTGCCAGCAACTCCGGACAGAAAAACACTGAAGCTTTCTTT
NA	TRBV3-2	9	TRBJ2-7	NA	CASSFIQYF	TGTGCCAGCAGCTTTATACAGTACTTC
once	TRBV9	14	TRBJ1-3	NA	CASSPRRVGNTIYF	TGTGCCAGCAGCCCCCGGAGGGTTGGAAACACCATATATTTT
NA	TRBV7-8	16	TRBJ1-1	NA	CASSLALQGRSTEAFF	TGTGCCAGCAGCTTAGCTTTACAGGGTAGGAGCACTGAAGCTTTCTTT